The 7 T cell receptor beta chains below were found in one sample sequenced in a study of T cells after posttransplantation cyclophosphamide. Cyclophosphamide on days +3 and +4 followed busulfan-fludarabine conditioning and a marrow graft. Sequencing was performed with immunoSEQ multiplex PCR; in TCRdb, only in-frame clones are kept and a portion is missing. The data show roughly 42,000 clones, with 90% seen just once and under 3% held by the top ten. This sample comprised PBMCs, obtained 60 to 65 days after allogeneic stem cell transplant with posttransplant cyclophosphamide. These receptors were obtained from a male patient aged 55-69 years who received an allogeneic stem cell transplant from a related donor and was CMV-positive. Part of the T cells may come from the graft donor.

The gene calls are TRBV28 and TRBJ1-1; the D is unclear. Trimming removed 5 bases at V and 5 bases at J, with 15 bases between. The germline CDR1 and CDR2 sequences are MDHEN and SYDVKM. The CDR3 is made up of 14 amino acids. CDR3 amino acids: CASSVMAGGTEAFF. The CDR3 region has the DNA TGTGCCAGCAGTGTCATGGCAGGAGGAACTGAAGCTTTCTTT.

This chain connects TRBV19 to TRBJ2-6, with TRBD1 identical over 8 bases. From germline, CDR1 is LNHDA and CDR2 SQIVND (reference sequence). Trimming took 3 bases from V and 0 from J; bases not matched to a gene: 7. This CDR3 is built from 18 residues. CDR3 in amino acids: CASSIQGALSSGANVLTF. CDR3 nucleotides: TGTGCCAGTAGTATTCAGGGGGCACTCTCCTCTGGGGCCAACGTCCTGACTTTC.

The chain carries TRBV6-1 and TRBJ2-3; tentatively, D is TRBD1 (5 bases). Trimming removed 2 bases from V and 0 bases from J, with 9 bases in between. From germline, CDR1 is MNHNS and CDR2 SASEGT. The CDR3 spans 15 residues. The CDR3 DNA reads as TGTGCCAGCAGTGAATCGGCAGGGAGCACAGATACGCAGTATTTT. Translating it yields CASSESAGSTDTQYF.

This rearrangement joins TRBV11-2 to TRBJ1-2, with TRBD1 matching 8 bases. The CDR3 is 14 amino acids. Germline CDR1 reads SGHAT; CDR2 reads FQNNGV. V shed 5 bases and J 4 bases; nucleotides not matched to a gene: 6. DNA of the CDR3: TGTGCCAGCAGCCGACAGGGGACCGGCTATGGCTACACCTTC. Translating gives CASSRQGTGYGYTF.

The chain carries TRBV19 and TRBJ1-2; D perhaps matches TRBD1 (6 bases). The CDR3 runs to 16 residues. Germline V gene sequence: CDR1 LNHDA, CDR2 SQIVND (reference sequence). Between the trimmed V and J ends, which lost 4 bases and 2 bases, there was a span of 17 bases. The CDR3 spells CASSTNRELGNYGYTF. Here the CDR3 DNA reads TGTGCCAGTAGTACTAACAGGGAGTTGGGGAACTATGGCTACACCTTC. The variable domain in full, with the rest retrieved from reference TRBV19 and TRBJ1-2, is DGGITQSPKYLFRKEGQNVTLSCEQNLNHDAMYWYRQDPGQGLRLIYYSQIVNDFQKGDIAEGYSVSREKKESFPLTVTSAQKNPTAFYLCASSTNRELGNYGYTFGSGTRLTVV.

This chain uses TRBV5-1 with TRBJ1-1, with 9 bases matching TRBD1. The length of the CDR3 is 17 residues. Germline trimming cut 2 bases from V and 5 bases from J; bases unmatched to any gene: 13. The germline CDR1 and CDR2 sequences are SGHRS and YFSETQ. CDR3 amino acids: CASSLLGVGQGHTEAFF. Written as DNA, the CDR3 is TGCGCCAGCAGCTTACTGGGGGTCGGACAGGGGCATACTGAAGCTTTCTTT.

The chain has TRBV19 and TRBJ1-3; 8 bases map to TRBD1. The germline CDR1 and CDR2 sequences are LNHDA and SQIVND (reference sequence). This CDR3 has 14 amino acids. V gave up 10 bases and J gave up 4 bases; unmatched junction bases: 9. CDR3 amino acids: CATRDRHVGNTIYF. The CDR3 bases are TGTGCCACGAGGGACAGGCATGTAGGAAACACCATATATTTT.